This entry is about one T cell receptor (beta chain). What it binds is unknown. Trimming pared 4 bases from V and 0 bases from J, leaving 9 bases between. In germline, CDR1 is SEHNR, CDR2 FQNEAQ (reference sequence). The CDR3 spans 15 residues. These data originate in a study of T cell responses to AZD1222 COVID-19 vaccine. The study's findings and limits: Close to half of spike-specific TCRs reportedly recognize unmutated variant regions. It was only a handful of AZD1222 recipients who were seropositive at baseline. Spike-specific TCR breadth and depth rose after two AZD1222 doses.

Using immunoSEQ multiplex PCR, the repertoire was profiled, and TCRdb retains in-frame clones only, with some absent. This table has tens of thousands of clones, roughly 91% appearing once. The sequence was collected from an adult who received the AZD1222 COVID-19 vaccine. The rearrangement uses TRBV7-9 and TRBJ1-4; possibly TRBD1 for D (5 bases). The sample was peripheral blood, taken 28 days after the second AZD1222 dose. The CDR3, as DNA: TGTGCCAGCAGCTGGGGGAATGCAACTAATGAAAAACTGTTTTTT. Its protein product is CASSWGNATNEKLFF.